This record concerns one T cell receptor (beta chain) sequence. Its antigen remains undetermined. These data belong to a study of control samples from healthy donors and cancer patients (dated by TCRdb to about 2020). The method behind the library was the immunoSEQ multiplex PCR assay. TCRdb obtained this table from immuneACCESS and retained in-frame rearrangements with V and J assigned. These tables miss some clones; where compared with another copy, unresolved V genes account for less than half of the shortfall, and the remainder is unexplained. The sample table gives some 180,000 clones. Roughly 2.2% of the sample goes to the ten largest clones. The sequenced material came from blood. This TCR was recovered from a woman in her 30s in good health.

The DNA sequence follows: TGTGCCAGCAGCTCTGGTGCTTCGGCGAGCACCGGGGAGCTGTTTTTT. Its protein product is CASSSGASASTGELFF. The chain links TRBV5-4 with TRBJ2-2; there is no confident call for the D gene. The germline V gene (reference sequence) provides CDR1 SGHNT and CDR2 YYREEE. The CDR3 measures 16 amino acids from cysteine to phenylalanine. Solely the CDR3 DNA is kept, with 48 bases framed from the first base. The trim is 3 bases for V and 4 bases for J, with a gap of 16 bases between the germline ends.